The rows below give T cell receptor beta chains drawn from one sample of a study of cytomegalovirus exposure and HLA in healthy donors. Data came from immunoSEQ multiplex PCR; TCRdb stores just in-frame clones and leaves some out. The sample consists of approximately 150,000 clones, about two thirds of them appearing once. Sequencing was carried out using PBMCs. Receptors were obtained from a man aged 30-40 years in good health and CMV-seropositive. Both conserved end residues are part of each CDR3. D genes are given only for firm matches. Expanded clones are given a class, and other clones once, few, many or no size at all.

>.|TRBJ1-3|TRBV30|TRBD1
TGTGCCTGGAGTGCGTCCGACAGGGACGAAAACACCATATATTTT
CAWSASDRDENTIYF
>.|TRBJ2-1|TRBV6-5|TRBD2
TGTGCCAGCAGCCTTAGCGGGAGCTCCTACAATGAGCAGTTCTTC
CASSLSGSSYNEQFF
>.|TRBJ2-6|TRBV2|TRBD2
TGTGCCAGCAGCCTGGGACTAGCGGGAGGGTCTGGGGCCAACGTCCTGACTTTC
CASSLGLAGGSGANVLTF
>.|TRBJ1-2|TRBV5-4|.
TGTGCCAGCAGAGGGCAGGGGCCGACTTATGGCTACACCTTC
CASRGQGPTYGYTF
>.|TRBJ1-1|TRBV5-1|.
TGCGCCAGCAGCTTGGCCTCACTAGCAACGGGACGAGAAATATATGGCCAAACCACTGAAGCTTTCTTT
CASSLASLATGREIYGQTTEAFF
>.|TRBJ1-1|TRBV5-1|.
TGCGCCAGCAGCCCATCACCTATGGGGTCAGGGACTGAAGCTTTCTTT
CASSPSPMGSGTEAFF
>.|TRBJ1-1|TRBV4-2|.
TGTGCCAGCAGCCAATTAGGAGGGGCGGGCACTGAAGCTTTCTTT
CASSQLGGAGTEAFF
>.|TRBJ2-1|TRBV25-1|.
TGTGCCAGCACCCTGGGTGTACAGACGATCTACAATGAGCAGTTCTTC
CASTLGVQTIYNEQFF
>few|TRBJ2-2|TRBV7-6|.
TGTGCCAGCAGCCCAGGCCAGAGCACCGGGGAGCTGTTTTTT
CASSPGQSTGELFF
>.|TRBJ2-7|TRBV14|.
TGTGCCAGCAGCCAAACTGAGGCAGAGCAGTACTTC
CASSQTEAEQYF
>.|TRBJ1-4|TRBV28|.
TGTGCCAGTTTTAAAACGGAGGGGTCAACTAATGAAAAACTGTTTTTT
CASFKTEGSTNEKLFF
>few|TRBJ1-5|TRBV10-3|.
TGTGCCACCATGGGAGGGGCAGGTCAGCCCCAGCATTTT
CATMGGAGQPQHF
>.|TRBJ1-1|TRBV5-1|TRBD1
TGCGCCAGCAGCTTGTGGCAGGGGGCAGGGATGAACACTGAAGCTTTCTTT
CASSLWQGAGMNTEAFF
>few|TRBJ1-1|TRBV5-4|TRBD1
TGTGCCACCCGACCTGGGGACAGGGGGCATTTCACTGAAGCTTTCTTT
CATRPGDRGHFTEAFF
>.|TRBJ2-7|TRBV7-3|.
TGTGCCAGCAGCGCGCAGGGGTTTTCCTACGAGCAGTACTTC
CASSAQGFSYEQYF
>.|TRBJ1-5|TRBV6-1|.
TGTGCCAGCTTGGAGGGGGGGGTTGGCAATCAGCCCCAGCATTTT
CASLEGGVGNQPQHF
>.|TRBJ2-7|TRBV7-9|.
TGTGCCAGCAGCTTAGGGCCCGACAGATACTACGAGCAGTACTTC
CASSLGPDRYYEQYF
>.|TRBJ2-7|TRBV28|.
TGTGCCAGCAGTTTATTAGGAGGGCAGGACGAGCAGTACTTC
CASSLLGGQDEQYF
>.|TRBJ2-1|TRBV29-1|TRBD2
TGCAGCGCTCTACTAGCGGGAGGGAGCTCCTACAATGAGCAGTTCTTC
CSALLAGGSSYNEQFF
>.|TRBJ2-4|TRBV30|.
TGTGCCTGGAGTCGGGATCAAAAAGGGTACTTC
CAWSRDQKGYF
>.|TRBJ2-5|TRBV6-1|TRBD2
TGTGCCAGCAGTGAACTAGCGGGAGGGGAGACCCAGTACTTC
CASSELAGGETQYF
>few|TRBJ2-5|TRBV19|.
TGTGCCAGTAGTATAGAAGGGGGCCAAGAGACCCAGTACTTC
CASSIEGGQETQYF
>.|TRBJ2-3|TRBV27|TRBD1
TGTGCCAGCAGGGGGACAGGGGGTGCGGATACGCAGTATTTT
CASRGTGGADTQYF
>.|TRBJ2-5|TRBV11-2|TRBD2
TGTGCCAGCAGCTTTTGGGGGGGAGGGCAAGAGACCCAGTACTTC
CASSFWGGGQETQYF
>few|TRBJ1-1|TRBV25-1|TRBD1
TGTGCCAGCAGTGTAACAGGGGGGAACACTGAAGCTTTCTTT
CASSVTGGNTEAFF
>once|TRBJ1-5|TRBV5-1|TRBD1
TGCGCCAGCAGCTTGGAAGGGGGCCAGCCCCAGCATTTT
CASSLEGGQPQHF
>.|TRBJ2-5|TRBV5-1|TRBD2
TGCGCCAGCAACCCTAGCGGGAGGGCCCTCGTAGAGACCCAGTACTTC
CASNPSGRALVETQYF
>once|TRBJ2-7|TRBV27|.
TGTGCCAGCAGTTTATCCCCTGGGCGTGAGCAGTACTTC
CASSLSPGREQYF
>.|TRBJ2-1|TRBV6-5|TRBD2
TGTGCCAGCAGTTACCTGGCGGGAGGTTACAATGAGCAGTTCTTC
CASSYLAGGYNEQFF
>.|TRBJ2-7|TRBV5-1|.
TGCGCCAGCAGCGTAGGGTCTAGCGAGACCTACGAGCAGTACTTC
CASSVGSSETYEQYF
>few|TRBJ2-1|TRBV9|.
TGTTTTTTTTCAAGCAGAAGACGGCATACGAGGAATGAGCAGTTCTTC
CFFSSRRRHTRNEQFF
>.|TRBJ1-1|TRBV29-1|TRBD1
TGCAGCGCCGGGACAGCACTAGACACTGAAGCTTTCTTT
CSAGTALDTEAFF
>.|TRBJ2-7|TRBV11-2|.
TGTGCCAGCAGCTTCCAGACTAGTAGGATCCCCTACGAGCAGTACTTC
CASSFQTSRIPYEQYF
>.|TRBJ2-7|TRBV30|.
TGTGCCTGGCAGACTAGAAGCGAGCAGTACTTC
CAWQTRSEQYF
>.|TRBJ2-5|TRBV5-1|.
TGCGCCAGCAGCTTGGGGCAGGGCAGAGAGACCCAGTACTTC
CASSLGQGRETQYF
>.|TRBJ2-1|TRBV7-9|.
TGTGCCAGCAGCTTCAGTAACAATGAGCAGTTCTTC
CASSFSNNEQFF
>.|TRBJ2-1|TRBV9|TRBD2
TGTGCCAGCAGCCTACAAGATCGAAGGACTAGCGGGACCAATGAGCAGTTCTTC
CASSLQDRRTSGTNEQFF
>.|TRBJ1-5|TRBV11-3|.
TGTGCCAGCAGCTTAGCTGGCCGGGCAGGGTTGCGACGAGGCAATCAGCCCCAGCATTTT
CASSLAGRAGLRRGNQPQHF
>.|TRBJ1-1|TRBV7-6|.
TGTGCCAGCAGCCGACAGAACGTGAACACTGAAGCTTTCTTT
CASSRQNVNTEAFF